The clone carrying this T cell receptor beta chain was seen repeatedly, ten times or more. What it recognizes is unknown. This may arise from a read error, as a much more abundant clone is one base away. The entry originates in a study of glioma-infiltrating T cells. Study-level results: Tissue-blood divergence was below expectation in non-neoplastic patients, above in gliomas.

Using RNA template, CDR3s of TCR alpha and beta were amplified with iRepertoire arm-PCR. MiXCR, applied by TCRdb to the multiplex PCR reads, yields one record per CDR3 protein. The sample holds some 180,000 distinct CDR3 sequences, around 32% seen once. CDR1 is MNHEY, CDR2 SMNVEV, per germline (reference sequence). Trimming took 4 bases from V and 7 from J; bases not matched to a gene: 5. This CDR3 spans 15 amino acids. The clonotype was recovered from a human donor with low-grade glioma or glioblastoma, undergoing nonglioma brain surgery, or in good health (not recorded which). The rearrangement uses TRBV27 and TRBJ1-6; 9 nucleotides match TRBD1. Sequencing was performed on glioma tissue, nonneoplastic brain tissue, or PBMCs (not recorded which). The chain's CDR3 is CASSSRTGDNSPLHF. As DNA, the CDR3 is TGTGCCAGCAGTTCCCGGACAGGGGACAATTCACCCCTCCACTTT.